The 26 T cell receptor beta chains below were found in one sample sequenced in a study of cytomegalovirus exposure and HLA in healthy donors. PCR involved 60 Vbeta and 13 Jbeta primers. Assay: immunoSEQ multiplex PCR; the TCRdb copy retains only in-frame clones and omits some. The repertoire holds 150,000 or so clones, with around 73% as singletons. The sample was PBMCs. These receptors were taken from a female donor in good health and CMV-seronegative.

The rearrangement joins TRBV13 to TRBJ2-7; 9 bases are a match to TRBD2. The germline gives CDR1 PRHDT, CDR2 FYEKMQ (reference sequence). CDR3 length: 17 amino acids. The V and J ends lost 3 bases and 0 bases, in that order; junction bases with no gene match: 9. CDR3 sequence reads: CASSFGRAGLASYEQYF. CDR3 coding DNA: TGTGCCAGCAGCTTCGGTAGGGCGGGACTAGCCTCCTACGAGCAGTACTTC.

The rearrangement links TRBV7-8 to TRBJ2-7; TRBD1 aligns across 7 bases. V lost 1 base, J lost 1 base, and 4 bases stayed unmatched. From germline, CDR1 is SGHVS and CDR2 FQNEAQ. The CDR3 is 15 amino acids. The CDR3 nucleotides read TGTGCCAGCAGCTTAGTTCCGGACAGGTCCTACGAGCAGTACTTC. Protein: CASSLVPDRSYEQYF.

This clone was detected once. The chain links TRBV5-4 to TRBJ1-1, with D perhaps TRBD1 (5 bases). V lost 4 bases and J 1 base, leaving 11 bases between the germline ends. Germline values: CDR1 SGHNT, CDR2 YYREEE (reference sequence). The CDR3 is made up of 14 amino acids. The CDR3 nucleotides read TGTGCCAGCAGCCCCAGGGTTACGAACACTGAAGCTTTCTTT. It yields the protein CASSPRVTNTEAFF.

This chain connects TRBV19 to TRBJ1-2; D possibly corresponds to TRBD1 (6 bases). Germline-derived CDR1 and CDR2 are LNHDA and SQIVND (reference sequence). The CDR3 loop spans 12 amino acids. V was cut by 5 bases and J by 5 bases, with 9 bases left in between. The CDR3 reads CASSSQGYGYTF. DNA for the CDR3: TGTGCCAGTAGTTCCCAGGGGTATGGCTACACCTTC. Full variable domain (rest looked up from reference TRBV19 and TRBJ1-2): DGGITQSPKYLFRKEGQNVTLSCEQNLNHDAMYWYRQDPGQGLRLIYYSQIVNDFQKGDIAEGYSVSREKKESFPLTVTSAQKNPTAFYLCASSSQGYGYTFGSGTRLTVV.

V gene TRBV28 combines with J gene TRBJ2-3; TRBD1 agrees at 11 bases. Germline loops: CDR1 MDHEN, CDR2 SYDVKM. The CDR3 is 15 residues long. The junction had 7 bases not matched to a gene; V was cut back by 9 bases and J by 2 bases. The CDR3 DNA is TGTGCCAGTTTGGGACAGGGGGAGGTCACAGATACGCAGTATTTT. Its translation: CASLGQGEVTDTQYF.

The rearrangement uses TRBV19 and TRBJ2-3; 13 bases fit TRBD2. Germline lookup yields CDR1 LNHDA and CDR2 SQIVND (reference sequence). Trimming took 6 bases from V and 3 from J; bases not matched to a gene: 15. The CDR3 has 19 residues. The CDR3 DNA is TGTGCCAGTAGGGCCGCCGGGACTAGCGGGAAGAAGGTGACAGATACGCAGTATTTT. It codes for CASRAAGTSGKKVTDTQYF.

The chain's CDR3 is CATRGPVNSPLHF. The CDR3 DNA reads TGTGCCACAAGGGGGCCTGTAAATTCACCCCTCCACTTT. The rearrangement joins TRBV27 to TRBJ1-6; 7 bases are a match to TRBD1. From germline, CDR1 is MNHEY and CDR2 SMNVEV (reference sequence). Unmatched junction bases numbered 7, after V lost 10 bases and J lost 7 bases. The CDR3 spans 13 residues.

The chain carries TRBV4-1 and TRBJ1-1; D is possibly TRBD1 (6 bases). The CDR3 totals 15 residues. The germline CDR1 and CDR2 sequences are MGHRA and YSYEKL. V gave up 3 bases and J gave up 1 base, with 12 bases separating them. The CDR3 here is CASSHTGSQNTEAFF. The CDR3 DNA sequence: TGCGCCAGCAGCCATACAGGGTCCCAGAACACTGAAGCTTTCTTT.

V usage is TRBV5-1 and J usage is TRBJ1-2, with D tentatively TRBD1 (5 bases). With 5 bases removed from V and 4 bases from J, the gap between germline ends came to 21 bases. Germline V CDR1 and CDR2: SGHRS, YFSETQ. The CDR3 is 16 residues long. The CDR3 is CASSPAGTREGYGYTF. Here the CDR3 DNA reads TGCGCCAGCAGTCCGGCGGGGACCCGAGAAGGCTATGGCTACACCTTC.

This chain connects TRBV4-3 to TRBJ1-4; TRBD1 agrees at 9 bases. Looked up from germline, CDR1 is LGHNA and CDR2 is YSLEER. The CDR3 length is 17 residues. V lost 0 bases and J lost 12; bases outside the gene matches: 14. CDR3: CASSQDRGQGGVQELFF. In DNA form, the CDR3 reads TGCGCCAGCAGCCAAGATCGGGGACAGGGCGGTGTCCAGGAACTGTTTTTT.

The gene calls are TRBV5-8 and TRBJ2-3; D ambiguous. Trimming took 0 bases from V and 3 from J, leaving 5 bases between them. Germline V gene lookup returns CDR1 SGHTS and CDR2 YDEGEE. The CDR3 has 13 amino acids. The CDR3 region is CASSLDGTDTQYF. The DNA for the CDR3 is TGTGCCAGCAGCTTGGACGGGACAGATACGCAGTATTTT.

The gene calls are TRBV28 and TRBJ2-7, with 9 bases matching TRBD1. CDR1 is MDHEN, CDR2 SYDVKM, per germline. J lost 6 bases, V lost 4 bases, and 10 bases had no gene match. The CDR3 is 15 residues long. The CDR3 sequence is CASSSGTGLPFEQYF. The CDR3 DNA reads TGTGCCAGCAGTTCAGGGACAGGGCTCCCTTTCGAGCAGTACTTC.

CDR3 coding DNA: TGTGCCAACTCGACTAGCGGAAGCCCCTACGAGCAGTACTTC. Encoded protein: CANSTSGSPYEQYF. The rearrangement uses TRBV9 and TRBJ2-7, with 9 nucleotides matching TRBD2. Germline lookup yields CDR1 SGDLS and CDR2 YYNGEE. This CDR3 is 14 amino acids long. Trimming at V came to 9 bases and at J to 2 bases, leaving 9 bases not matched to a gene.

The chain links TRBV19 to TRBJ2-3; no reliable D call. The germline V gene has CDR1 LNHDA and CDR2 SQIVND (reference sequence). The CDR3 loop spans 12 amino acids. Trimming removed 3 bases at V and 6 bases at J, with 7 bases between. For the CDR3, the DNA is TGTGCCAGTAGTATGGGCCCGGATACGCAGTATTTT. As protein: CASSMGPDTQYF.

Points on this clone: At one end the junction does not follow the germline gene, possibly because of a read error. J is TRBJ2-7 and V is TRBV11-2, with 8 bases aligning to TRBD2. The CDR3 runs 15 residues. CDR1 and CDR2 (germline): SGHAT, FQNNGV. The CDR3 coding sequence is TGCGCCAGCAGCCAAGATCAGGGGACTAGACGCGAGCAGTACTTC. Translating it yields CASSQDQGTRREQYF.

With respect to this clone: The same CDR3 arises from other DNA sequences in this sample as well. The chain combines TRBV28 with TRBJ1-2; 11 nucleotides agree with TRBD1. CDR3 length: 14 amino acids. The J segment lost 3 bases and the V segment lost 4 bases, leaving 1 base of the junction unmatched. Germline V gene sequence: CDR1 MDHEN, CDR2 SYDVKM. CDR3 nucleotides: TGTGCCAGCAGTTCGGGACAGGGGGACTATGGCTACACCTTC. Amino acid sequence: CASSSGQGDYGYTF.

The chain combines TRBV28 with TRBJ2-7; TRBD1 might be the D (6 bases). This CDR3 region has 12 residues. The germline V gene has CDR1 MDHEN and CDR2 SYDVKM. The V end was cut by 6 bases, the J end by 3 bases, with 9 bases between. CDR3 protein: CASSRQVYEQYF. The CDR3 DNA sequence: TGTGCCAGCAGCCGACAGGTCTACGAGCAGTACTTC.

The chain links TRBV6-4 to TRBJ2-3; tentatively, D is TRBD1 (5 bases). CDR1 and CDR2 from the germline V gene are MRHNA and SNTAGT. V was trimmed by 5 bases and J by 0 bases, leaving 9 bases between them. CDR3 length: 14 amino acids. The CDR3 is CASSPGSSTDTQYF. CDR3 bases: TGTGCCAGCAGTCCAGGGTCTAGCACAGATACGCAGTATTTT.

Only a few counts were recorded for this clone. This CDR3 is also generated by other DNA sequences in the sample. The chain couples TRBV5-1 to TRBJ2-1; TRBD1 agrees at 9 bases. The CDR3 has 15 residues. The trim removed 4 bases at V and 4 bases at J, leaving 6 bases unmatched. CDR1 is SGHRS and CDR2 is YFSETQ in the germline V gene. Here the CDR3 reads CASSLDRGPYNEQFF. The DNA for the CDR3 is TGCGCCAGCAGCCTGGACAGGGGACCTTACAATGAGCAGTTCTTC. Full variable domain (missing parts from reference TRBV5-1 and TRBJ2-1): KAGVTQTPRYLIKTRGQQVTLSCSPISGHRSVSWYQQTPGQGLQFLFEYFSETQRNKGNFPGRFSGRQFSNSRSEMNVSTLELGDSALYLCASSLDRGPYNEQFFGPGTRLTVL.

As DNA, the CDR3 is TGTGCCAGCAGCGTAGGGACTAGCGGAACCTACAATGAGCAGTTCTTC. This gives the protein CASSVGTSGTYNEQFF. This chain links TRBV7-9 with TRBJ2-1; 11 bases line up with TRBD2. Germline V gene data show CDR1 as SEHNR and CDR2 as FQNEAQ (reference sequence). V was clipped by 5 bases and J by 2 bases; unmatched bases: 5. The CDR3 covers 16 residues.

The chain has TRBV9 and TRBJ1-2; weak D call: TRBD1 (6 bases). In germline, CDR1 is SGDLS, CDR2 YYNGEE. The CDR3 is 15 amino acids. Trimming took 3 bases from V and 1 from J, leaving 13 bases between them. CDR3 coding DNA: TGTGCCAGCAGCGCCGGGGACACCCTTAACTATGGCTACACCTTC. Protein sequence: CASSAGDTLNYGYTF. The variable domain in full, with the rest retrieved from reference TRBV9 and TRBJ1-2, is DSGVTQTPKHLITATGQRVTLRCSPRSGDLSVYWYQQSLDQGLQFLIQYYNGEERAKGNILERFSAQQFPDLHSELNLSSLELGDSALYFCASSAGDTLNYGYTFGSGTRLTVV.

The chain employs TRBV19 and TRBJ2-2; 7 bases are shared with TRBD2. The length of the CDR3 is 17 residues. Unmatched junction bases numbered 17, after V lost 6 bases and J lost 7 bases. Germline CDR1 is LNHDA and CDR2 is SQIVND (reference sequence). This CDR3 reads CASSLGRYGRVIGELFF. CDR3 DNA: TGTGCCAGTAGCCTCGGGAGGTACGGGCGGGTCATCGGGGAGCTGTTTTTT. The full variable domain, in which reference TRBV19 and TRBJ2-2 provide the parts outside the CDR3, is DGGITQSPKYLFRKEGQNVTLSCEQNLNHDAMYWYRQDPGQGLRLIYYSQIVNDFQKGDIAEGYSVSREKKESFPLTVTSAQKNPTAFYLCASSLGRYGRVIGELFFGEGSRLTVL.

V and J are TRBV28 and TRBJ2-1, with 7 positions matching TRBD2. Trimming at V came to 8 bases and at J to 0 bases, leaving 7 bases not matched to a gene. CDR1 is MDHEN and CDR2 is SYDVKM in the germline V gene. This CDR3 spans 15 amino acids. CDR3 loop: CASGIGGSSYNEQFF. CDR3 sequence (DNA): TGTGCCAGCGGGATTGGCGGGAGCTCCTACAATGAGCAGTTCTTC.

On this clone itself: One end of the junction varies from germline; a read error may be responsible. The rearrangement links TRBV6-5 to TRBJ2-1, with 10 bases fitting TRBD2. CDR3 length: 13 amino acids. The germline V gene has CDR1 MNHEY and CDR2 SVGAGI. The CDR3 loop is CASSNSGRSPGVF. CDR3 DNA sequence: TGTGCCAGCAGTAATAGCGGGAGGTCCCCCGGGGTCTTC.

The V call is TRBV6-1, the J call TRBJ2-5; TRBD1 matches 7 bases. The ends lost 8 bases at V and 5 bases at J; junction bases unmatched: 8. Germline values: CDR1 MNHNS, CDR2 SASEGT. The length of the CDR3 is 13 residues. The CDR3 DNA follows: TGTGCCAGCGTAACAGGGGAGTACGAGACCCAGTACTTC. Protein product: CASVTGEYETQYF.

The CDR3 loop is CASSPQPLAQHVYEQYF. CDR3 coding DNA: TGTGCCAGCAGCCCCCAACCCCTAGCTCAACACGTCTACGAGCAGTACTTC. The genes are TRBV11-2 and TRBJ2-7, with D perhaps TRBD2 (5 bases). Germline CDR1 and CDR2: SGHAT and FQNNGV. The V and J ends lost 5 bases and 3 bases respectively, with 23 bases between them. The CDR3 has 17 residues.